A selection of T cell receptor beta chains follows, all from one sample in a study of cytomegalovirus exposure and HLA in healthy donors. This table comes from immunoSEQ multiplex PCR, and its TCRdb copy is limited to in-frame clones, with some not included. There are 100,000 to 150,000 clones in the sample; approximately 85% occur only once, and under 2% lies in the top ten. The sequencing input was PBMCs. These receptor sequences come from a boy aged 10-17 years in good health and CMV-seronegative. The CDR3 runs from the conserved cysteine through the conserved F or W. The order of the fields is CDR3 DNA, CDR3 protein, D gene, V gene, clone size, J gene, CDR3 length. A D gene is named only where the DNA matches it firmly. Clone size is stated in some rows and not others, as once, few, many or a class when expanded.

TGTGCCAGTAGTAATCTCGAAACAGGTAACACTGAAGCTTTCTTT	CASSNLETGNTEAFF	-	TRBV19	once	TRBJ1-1	15
TGTGCCAGCAGTGAAAGACAGGGGAATCCTGAAGCTTTCTTT	CASSERQGNPEAFF	TRBD1	TRBV25-1	-	TRBJ1-1	14
TGTGCCAGCAGCTTGTACAGAGCCTACGAGCAGTACTTC	CASSLYRAYEQYF	-	TRBV5-8	few	TRBJ2-7	13
TGTGCCTGGAGCCCCGGGACTAGGGTCAGCACAGATACGCAGTATTTT	CAWSPGTRVSTDTQYF	TRBD2	TRBV30	-	TRBJ2-3	16
TGTGCCAGCAGCCCCGCGGGTAGCCCTTACGAGCAGTACTTC	CASSPAGSPYEQYF	-	TRBV13	-	TRBJ2-7	14
TGCGCCAGCAGCCAAGATCGCGCGGGACTCTCCTACAATGAGCAGTTCTTC	CASSQDRAGLSYNEQFF	-	TRBV4-3	-	TRBJ2-1	17
TGTGCCAGCAGCTTGGTACCGGGTCCCACCTACGAGCAGTACTTC	CASSLVPGPTYEQYF	-	TRBV5-6	-	TRBJ2-7	15
TGTGCCAGCAGCTTTGGGACAGGGCGCTACGAGCAGTACTTC	CASSFGTGRYEQYF	TRBD1	TRBV7-9	-	TRBJ2-7	14
TGTGCCAGTAGTATGGGCCTTGGGTCTGGGGCCAACGTCCTGACTTTC	CASSMGLGSGANVLTF	-	TRBV19	-	TRBJ2-6	16
TGCGCCAGCAGCCAAGAGGGCGTTGCAGCTCTTAATGAGCAGTTCTTC	CASSQEGVAALNEQFF	-	TRBV4-1	-	TRBJ2-1	16
TGTGCCAGTAGTATAGTAGAGAAAGAGACCCAGTACTTC	CASSIVEKETQYF	-	TRBV19	-	TRBJ2-5	13
TGTGCCAGCATGGAGCAAGAGACCCAGTACTTC	CASMEQETQYF	-	TRBV2	-	TRBJ2-5	11
TGCGCCAGCAGCCAAGTTGCCGGGGGGTCCGGGAGCTACGAGCAGTACTTC	CASSQVAGGSGSYEQYF	TRBD2	TRBV4-3	-	TRBJ2-7	17
TGTGCCAGCACCGACAGGGAGAGAGAGACCCAGTACTTC	CASTDRERETQYF	TRBD1	TRBV6-6	-	TRBJ2-5	13
TGTGCCAGCAGTAATAAGGGGGCGCTCAGCACAGATACGCAGTATTTT	CASSNKGALSTDTQYF	TRBD1	TRBV2	-	TRBJ2-3	16
TGCAGCGTTGAAGGTTATCCGGAGGGTTTCTTT	CSVEGYPEGFF	-	TRBV29-1	-	TRBJ1-1	11
TGTGCCAGCAGTCCTTTGGGGACAGCCTCCTACAATGAGCAGTTCTTC	CASSPLGTASYNEQFF	TRBD1	TRBV27	-	TRBJ2-1	16
TGTGCCAGCAGCTTGGCGGGGGGGGGAGATACGCAGTATTTT	CASSLAGGGDTQYF	TRBD2	TRBV5-4	-	TRBJ2-3	14
TGTGCCAGCAGCTTAGGAGCGGGAGTGTCCCGGCCGACCCAGTACTTC	CASSLGAGVSRPTQYF	TRBD2	TRBV11-2	-	TRBJ2-5	16
TGTGCCAGCAGTTTTGTGGCCAACTACAATGAGCAGTTCTTC	CASSFVANYNEQFF	-	TRBV27	-	TRBJ2-1	14
TGTGCCAGCAGCTTGGGGCGGGGTTTGAGCACAGATACGCAGTATTTT	CASSLGRGLSTDTQYF	-	TRBV7-2	-	TRBJ2-3	16
TGTGCCAGCAGATACCGGGACAGGATAACAGATACGCAGTATTTT	CASRYRDRITDTQYF	TRBD1	TRBV7-8	few	TRBJ2-3	15
TGTGCCAGCAGCGGACAAACCTACGAGCAGTACTTC	CASSGQTYEQYF	-	TRBV7-2	-	TRBJ2-7	12
TGTGCCAGCAGCAAGCCCACGGGACAGGGATACACAGATACGCAGTATTTT	CASSKPTGQGYTDTQYF	TRBD1	TRBV9	once	TRBJ2-3	17
TGCGCCAGCAGCCAAGACGGAGCGGGTGAGCAGTTCTTC	CASSQDGAGEQFF	-	TRBV4-1	-	TRBJ2-1	13
TGTGCCAGCAGCGCCCCCCGGGACAGGGGCACTGAAGCTTTCTTT	CASSAPRDRGTEAFF	TRBD1	TRBV5-4	-	TRBJ1-1	15
TGTGCCAGCAGCCTACCCAAAACAGGGAACACTGAAGCTTTCTTT	CASSLPKTGNTEAFF	-	TRBV5-4	few	TRBJ1-1	15
TGCGCCAGCAGTCGATCGTTCGCCTGGGGACACCGAAGCAATCAGCCCCAGCATTTT	CASSRSFAWGHRSNQPQHF	-	TRBV23-1	-	TRBJ1-5	19
TGTGCCAGCAGCCCGACGGGAAACACTGAAGCTTTCTTT	CASSPTGNTEAFF	-	TRBV11-3	-	TRBJ1-1	13
TGTGCCAGCTCGGGTGGGAGTAGGGGCTACACCTTC	CASSGGSRGYTF	-	TRBV27	few	TRBJ1-2	12
TGTGCCAGCGTCCCTGTGGGGGCGCGGGCACCCCTCCACTTT	CASVPVGARAPLHF	-	TRBV6-1	-	TRBJ1-6	14
TGTGCCAGCAGTTTGCACCCGGGTTACTCCTACGAGCAGTACTTC	CASSLHPGYSYEQYF	-	TRBV27	-	TRBJ2-7	15
TGTGCCAGTACTAAACAGAGCCAATTCGACTATGGCTACACCTTC	CASTKQSQFDYGYTF	-	TRBV19	once	TRBJ1-2	15
TGTGCCAGTAGTCTTAGACAGAACAATCAGCCCCAGCATTTT	CASSLRQNNQPQHF	-	TRBV19	-	TRBJ1-5	14
TGTGCCAGTAGTATCCCCCAGCGGGAGGGCCCGGACGAGCAGTACTTC	CASSIPQREGPDEQYF	TRBD2	TRBV19	once	TRBJ2-7	16
TGTGCCAGCAGTGAAGGGGGGCAGGGGCAGCCCCAGCATTTT	CASSEGGQGQPQHF	-	TRBV6-1	-	TRBJ1-5	14
TGCGCCAGCAGACAAAACTATGGCTACACCTTC	CASRQNYGYTF	-	TRBV10-2	few	TRBJ1-2	11
TGTGCCAGCAGCCGTGGACAGGGGAGGACCTACGAGCAGTACTTC	CASSRGQGRTYEQYF	TRBD1	TRBV5-4	-	TRBJ2-7	15
TGCGCCAGCAGTGAGTCGGCCAGGGGAGAGTCTGGAAACACCATATATTTT	CASSESARGESGNTIYF	-	TRBV10-1	-	TRBJ1-3	17
TGTGCCAGCAGCGAGTGGACAGGGATGAGGCTGAATCAGCCCCAGCATTTT	CASSEWTGMRLNQPQHF	TRBD1	TRBV7-8	-	TRBJ1-5	17
TGTGCCAGCAGCTCACAGGGGAACGGAAATAGCGGCAATCAGCCCCAGCATTTT	CASSSQGNGNSGNQPQHF	TRBD1	TRBV7-9	-	TRBJ1-5	18
TGTGCCAGCAGTTCTCCTAGCTTTACAGATACGCAGTATTTT	CASSSPSFTDTQYF	-	TRBV6-5	-	TRBJ2-3	14
TGTGCCAGCAGGGACAAGCAGAATCAGCCCCAGCATTTT	CASRDKQNQPQHF	-	TRBV6-1	once	TRBJ1-5	13
TGTGCCAGCAGTGTCCGGGGAACGAAAGGCTACACCTTC	CASSVRGTKGYTF	-	TRBV6-1	once	TRBJ1-2	13
TGTGCCAGCAGCTTAACCAGGGTTCAGCCCCAGCATTTT	CASSLTRVQPQHF	-	TRBV5-5	-	TRBJ1-5	13
TGTGCCAGCAGCCAAGAGGGGGGGTGGGCTGAAGCTTTCTTT	CASSQEGGWAEAFF	-	TRBV4-2	few	TRBJ1-1	14